The 9 T cell receptor gamma chains in this list originate from one sample, sequenced in a study of gamma-delta chains in newborns, infants, children. TCRdb re-called the reads through CATT. The sample has over 950 gamma-chain clones; roughly 2.6% are singletons. Sequencing used blood. Every receptor here comes from a child who was a newborn, infant or young child, either healthy, febrile or measles-vaccinated (not recorded which).

This clone is labeled as large. Other DNA sequences in the sample encode the same CDR3. This chain links TRGV8 with TRGJP2. Per germline, CDR1 VENAVY and CDR2 YDSYNSRV. V lost 5 bases, J lost 0 bases, and 6 bases stayed unmatched. This CDR3 comprises 15 residues. The DNA for the CDR3 is TGTGCCACCTGGGGTACTTATAGTAGTGATTGGATCAAGACGTTT. Residues: CATWGTYSSDWIKTF.

To note about this clone: The TCRdb record carries a much larger clone's protein, which differs from this DNA's translation at residue 5; a read error is the likely cause, and the protein listed here is the DNA translation. V gene TRGV2 combines with J gene TRGJ1 or TRGJ2. From germline, CDR1 is EGSNGY and CDR2 YDSYNSKV. CDR3 length: 12 amino acids. CDR3 DNA: TGTGCCACCTGGTACGGGCTTTATAAGAAACTCTTT. This translates into CATWYGLYKKLF.

This clone was seen more than once but under ten times. The likely explanation is a read error, given a far larger clone one base away. Other DNA sequences of this sample code for an identical CDR3. This chain connects TRGV8 to TRGJ1 or TRGJ2. The germline gives CDR1 VENAVY, CDR2 YDSYNSRV. Trimming cost V 9 bases and J 4 bases; bases outside gene matches: 3. CDR3 size: 10 residues. In DNA form, the CDR3 reads TGTGCCACCGTGTATTATAAGAAACTCTTT. Translated, it gives CATVYYKKLF.

This clone was detected a few times. The mismatch at residue 5 between this DNA's translation and the TCRdb protein of a much larger clone likely reflects a read error; the protein shown is translated from the DNA. The J gene is TRGJ1 or TRGJ2, the V gene TRGV2. In germline, CDR1 is EGSNGY, CDR2 YDSYNSKV. This CDR3 is built from 13 residues. CDR3 coding DNA: TGTGCCACCTGGGGCGGGCCGTATTATAAGAAACTCTTT. The encoded protein is CATWGGPYYKKLF.

Notes on this clone: A much larger clonotype is one base distant, so this may be a read error. This sample also contains other DNA sequences that code for the same CDR3. V is TRGV9 and J is TRGJP1. The CDR3 loop spans 15 amino acids. Germline V gene lookup returns CDR1 GITISATS and CDR2 ISYDGTV (reference sequence). The CDR3 here is CALWEGYTTGWFKIF. CDR3 DNA: TGTGCCTTGTGGGAGGGGTATACCACCGGTTGGTTCAAGATATTT.

This clone was counted between two and nine times. The TCRdb record carries a much larger clone's protein, which differs from this DNA's translation at residues 9 and 10; a read error is the likely cause, and the protein listed here is the DNA translation. The V and J genes are TRGV3 and TRGJP2. This CDR3 spans 12 amino acids. In germline, CDR1 is VTNTFY, CDR2 YDVSTARD (reference sequence). V was clipped by 6 bases and J by 19 bases; unmatched bases: 17. CDR3 nucleotides: TGTGCCACCTGGAGTAGTGATTGGACCATGACGTTT. Translating gives CATWSSDWTMTF.

This clone was counted between two and nine times. A read error likely explains why the TCRdb protein, taken from a much larger clone, differs from this DNA's translation at residue 15; the protein shown is translated from the DNA. The rearrangement joins TRGV9 to TRGJP. Near its end, the DNA agrees better with TRGJP1, so the J call may be wrong. CDR3 size: 16 residues. Looked up from germline, CDR1 is GITISATS and CDR2 is ISYDGTV (reference sequence). This CDR3 reads CALWEAQELGKKIKIF. CDR3 DNA sequence: TGTGCCTTGTGGGAGGCACAAGAGTTGGGCAAAAAAATCAAGATATTT.

For this clone: This sequence is one base from a far larger clone and is likely a read error. The chain joins TRGV9 to TRGJP. Per germline, CDR1 GITISATS and CDR2 ISYDGTV (reference sequence). The CDR3 consists of 17 residues. CDR3 residues: CALWEAFQELGKKVKVF. As DNA, the CDR3 is TGTGCCTTGTGGGAGGCTTTTCAAGAGTTGGGCAAAAAAGTCAAGGTATTT.

As to this clone: It differs at one base from a far larger clone, so likely a read error. J is TRGJP2 and V is TRGV8. After removal of 9 bases from V and 4 bases from J, the junction contained 11 bases not matched to a gene. This CDR3 has 14 residues. The V gene's germline CDR1 is VENAVY and CDR2 YDSYNSRV. The CDR3 nucleotides are TGTGCCACCCGGCCTTTGCATAGTGATTGGATCAAGACGTTT. Its translation is CATRPLHSDWIKTF.